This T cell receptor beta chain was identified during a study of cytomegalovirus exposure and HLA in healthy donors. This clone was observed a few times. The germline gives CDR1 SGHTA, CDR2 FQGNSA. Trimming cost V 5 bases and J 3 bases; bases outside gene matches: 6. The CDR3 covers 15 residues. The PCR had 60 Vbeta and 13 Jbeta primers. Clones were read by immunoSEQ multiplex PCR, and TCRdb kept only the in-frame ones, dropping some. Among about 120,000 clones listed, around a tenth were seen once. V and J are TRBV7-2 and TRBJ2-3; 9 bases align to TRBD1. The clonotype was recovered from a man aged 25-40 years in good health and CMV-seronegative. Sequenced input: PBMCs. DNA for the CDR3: TGTGCCAGCAGCCTGGGACAGGGACGTACAGATACGCAGTATTTT. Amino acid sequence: CASSLGQGRTDTQYF.